The T cell receptor beta chain described here comes from a study of control samples from healthy donors and cancer patients. Trimming removed 6 bases from V and 9 bases from J; junction bases left unmatched: 15. The CDR3 length is 18 residues. Looked up from germline, CDR1 is MDHEN and CDR2 is SYDVKM. Assay: immunoSEQ multiplex PCR; the TCRdb copy retains only in-frame clones and omits some. The data contain more than 95,000 clones, more than 75% of them singletons. The receptor's source is a man in his fifties or sixties in good health. Sample: blood. The genes are TRBV28 and TRBJ1-6; the match to TRBD1 covers 12 bases. The CDR3 DNA reads as TGTGCCAGCAGCAGCGGGACAGGGGGCGTAAAGGGTAGTTCACCCCTCCACTTT. It encodes CASSSGTGGVKGSSPLHF. The whole variable domain, remainder taken from reference TRBV28 and TRBJ1-6, is DVKVTQSSRYLVKRTGEKVFLECVQDMDHENMFWYRQDPGLGLRLIYFSYDVKMKEKGDIPEGYSVSREKKERFSLILESASTNQTSMYLCASSSGTGGVKGSSPLHFGNGTRLTVT.